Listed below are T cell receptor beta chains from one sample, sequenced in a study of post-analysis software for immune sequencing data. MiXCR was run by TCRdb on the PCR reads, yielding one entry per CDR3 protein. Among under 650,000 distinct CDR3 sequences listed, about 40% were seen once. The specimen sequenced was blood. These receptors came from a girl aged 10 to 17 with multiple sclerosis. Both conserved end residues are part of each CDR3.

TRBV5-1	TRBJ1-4	CASSLDPGTNEKLFF
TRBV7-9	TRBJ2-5	CASSLADAETQYF
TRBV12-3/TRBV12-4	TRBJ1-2	CASRATSGGGVGGYTF
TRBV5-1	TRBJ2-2	CASSLDRQNTGELFF
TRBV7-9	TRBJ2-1	CASSLASGGAGEQFF
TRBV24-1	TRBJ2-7	CATSDPGQGYYEQYF
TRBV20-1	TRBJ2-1	CSARVSGRVVRDEQFF
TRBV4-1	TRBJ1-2	CASSQDGLQGGYGYTF
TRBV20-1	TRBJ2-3	CSARGQEDTRYF
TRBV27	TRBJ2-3	CASSSSGGLSTDTQYF
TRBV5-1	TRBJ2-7	CASSYYGLAGEAYEQYF
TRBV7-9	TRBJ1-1	CASSPTPIGTTINEAFF
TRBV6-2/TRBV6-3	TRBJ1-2	CASSYTRDGYTF
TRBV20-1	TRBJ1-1	CSAFPGHSNTEAFF
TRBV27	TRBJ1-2	CASTGGYGYTF
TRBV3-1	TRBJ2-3	CASSHGSSGGTDTQYF
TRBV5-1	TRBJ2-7	CASSLTGGTYEQYF
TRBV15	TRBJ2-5	CATSREERGFQETQYF
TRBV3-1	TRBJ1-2	CASSQGGSYGCTF
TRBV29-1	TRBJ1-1	CSVETGANTEAFF
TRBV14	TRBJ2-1	CASSQNRGEQFF
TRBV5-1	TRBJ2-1	CASSSFLVADNEQFF
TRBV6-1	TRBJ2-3	CAVSSGASTDTQYF
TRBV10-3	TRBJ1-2	CAISESESGDGYTF
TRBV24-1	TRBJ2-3	CATSDATSSGPDTQYF
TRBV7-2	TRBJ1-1	CASSTRQGVTEAFF
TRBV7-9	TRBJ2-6	CASSLVPGQVNSVLTF
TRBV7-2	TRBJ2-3	CASTTVRGEDTQYF
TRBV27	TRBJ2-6	CASSSIGTRTGTGANVLTF
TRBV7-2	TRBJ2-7	CASSRDRTVSYEQYF
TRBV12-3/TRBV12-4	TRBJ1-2	CASSLDGPNYGYTF
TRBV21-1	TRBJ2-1	CASSPGRGEQFF
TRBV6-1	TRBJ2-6	CASSTGTVGIGANVLTF
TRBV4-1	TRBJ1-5	CASSQGQGRQPQHF
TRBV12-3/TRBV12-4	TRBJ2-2	CASSSSGSVNTGELFF
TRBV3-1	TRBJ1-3	CASSLGTRRNTIYF
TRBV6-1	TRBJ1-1	CASLETGYTEAFF
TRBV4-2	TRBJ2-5	CASSQELAGGPFVETQYF